This TCR beta chain was identified in a study of shared clonotypes between healthy human individuals. This clone was observed a handful of times. Trimming took 8 bases from V and 5 from J, leaving 13 bases between them. The germline V gene encodes CDR1 MDHEN and CDR2 SYDVKM. CDR3 size: 13 residues. In the authors' methods: Filtering of immunoSEQ junctional sequences could not match full-length read filtering. TCRdb keeps only in-frame clones here, not all; method: immunoSEQ multiplex PCR. From that table come the V and J calls and clone size; the DNA was used to work out D and trimming. The data contain about 600,000 clones, roughly 72% of them singletons.

Material for sequencing was PBMCs. The TCR sequence derives from a woman aged 40-49 years in good health. Some clones in this sample may be carry-over from other donors' samples. V usage is TRBV28 and J usage is TRBJ1-5; D is perhaps TRBD1 (5 bases). CDR3: CASDTWGDQPQHF. The CDR3 DNA reads TGTGCCAGCGATACCTGGGGGGATCAGCCCCAGCATTTT.